These 21 T cell receptor beta chains share one sample of origin, sequenced in a study of CXCR3-negative and CXCR3-positive naive CD8 T cells (dated by TCRdb to the late 2010s). The instrument given in TCRdb is NextSeq 550. The Human TCR Profiling Kit (MiLaboratory) was used to make UMI-labeled 5' RACE TRB cDNA libraries. Following TCRdb reprocessing, every CDR3 protein sequence forms one entry, and DNA is not provided. In this sample's table one finds about 3,400 distinct CDR3 sequences. The ten largest clones take up 2% to 2.5% of the sample. The sample comprised naive CXCR3- CD8+ T cells from blood. What the cell subset or site label conveys for this sample: CD45RO-CCR7+CD27+CD95- naive CD8+ T cells lacking CXCR3 (TNR3-). The receptors originated from a human donor in good health. Some clones in this sample may be carry-over from other donors' samples.

This clonotype is deemed medium-sized by its frequency. The chain recombines TRBV7-2 with TRBJ1-1; as DNA is missing, the TRBD1 call by TCRdb cannot be tested. This CDR3 comprises 19 residues. Germline V gives CDR1 SGHTA, CDR2 FQGNSA. The CDR3 is CASSLRGGSLPAMNTEAFF.

This clonotype is called medium-sized based on its frequency. V gene TRBV29-1 combines with J gene TRBJ1-1; TCRdb selects TRBD1, and the lack of DNA leaves this call unchecked. Germline loops: CDR1 SQVTM, CDR2 ANQGSEA. The CDR3 sequence is 13 residues long. CDR3 amino acids: CSVTIGGNTEAFF. The full variable domain, completed using reference TRBV29-1 and TRBJ1-1, is SAVISQKPSRDICQRGTSLTIQCQVDSQVTMMFWYRQQPGQSLTLIATANQGSEATYESGFVIDKFPISRPNLTFSTLTVSNMSPEDSSIYLCSVTIGGNTEAFFGQGTRLTVV.

The J gene is TRBJ2-1, the V gene TRBV3-1; TCRdb picks TRBD2, but there is no DNA to check that call. This CDR3 comprises 16 residues. Per germline, CDR1 LGHDT and CDR2 YNNKEL (reference sequence). This CDR3 reads CASSARASVPYNEQFF.

According to its frequency, this clonotype is medium-sized. The chain is built from TRBV3-1 and TRBJ2-7; the D call of TRBD1 rests on TCRdb alone, since no DNA is present to check it. Germline CDR1 LGHDT, CDR2 YNNKEL (reference sequence). CDR3 length: 18 residues. CDR3 loop: CASSQEWSSRDGTYEQYF.

By frequency, this clonotype registers medium-sized. The chain is built from TRBV11-3 and TRBJ2-1; TCRdb's D gene call, TRBD1, goes unchecked for lack of DNA. From germline, CDR1 is SGHNT and CDR2 YENEEA. The length of the CDR3 is 14 residues. The CDR3 spells CASSPGGGPNEQFF.

The J gene is TRBJ1-3, the V gene TRBV5-1. The CDR3 consists of 16 residues. CDR1 SGHRS and CDR2 YFSETQ come from the germline V gene. The CDR3 loop is CASSLLGQRSGNTIYF.

V usage is TRBV29-1 and J usage is TRBJ2-1; lacking DNA, the TRBD1 call made by TCRdb goes unchecked. The length of the CDR3 is 14 residues. Germline V gene lookup returns CDR1 SQVTM and CDR2 ANQGSEA. CDR3 loop: CSAWTGLVYNEQFF.

This chain links TRBV29-1 with TRBJ2-3; the D call of TRBD2 rests on TCRdb alone, since no DNA is present to check it. Germline V lookup: CDR1 SQVTM, CDR2 ANQGSEA. There are 14 residues in the CDR3. CDR3 region: CSVGGLAGTDTQYF.

The V call is TRBV10-3, the J call TRBJ2-1; absent DNA, TCRdb's TRBD1 call cannot be checked. In germline, CDR1 is ENHRY, CDR2 SYGVKD. This CDR3 contains 13 residues. The CDR3 spells CATSESKGVEQFF.

This clonotype is labeled medium-sized based on frequency. The chain couples TRBV2 to TRBJ1-5; the D call of TRBD1 rests on TCRdb alone, since no DNA is present to check it. Germline V lookup: CDR1 SNHLY, CDR2 FYNNEI. The length of the CDR3 is 18 residues. The CDR3 spells CASSEASDRGGGNQPQHF.

Measured by frequency, this clonotype is medium-sized (0.01 to 0.1%). This chain links TRBV28 with TRBJ2-7. The CDR3 consists of 15 residues. The germline V gene has CDR1 MDHEN and CDR2 SYDVKM. The CDR3 here is CASSQHSAIQYEQYF.

The CDR3: CASSLLGQSSYEQYF. This rearrangement joins TRBV7-2 to TRBJ2-7; TCRdb's assignment of TRBD1 cannot be checked, as there is no DNA. Germline V gene data show CDR1 as SGHTA and CDR2 as FQGNSA. The CDR3 covers 15 residues.

This clonotype is called medium-sized based on its frequency. This chain uses TRBV29-1 with TRBJ2-2; TCRdb names TRBD1, which stays unverified in the absence of DNA. The CDR3 runs to 12 residues. Germline-derived CDR1 and CDR2 are SQVTM and ANQGSEA. This CDR3 reads CSVESGAGELFF.

The chain is built from TRBV5-1 and TRBJ1-1; TCRdb designates TRBD1, a call that cannot be tested without DNA. The CDR3 length is 12 residues. Germline V lookup: CDR1 SGHRS, CDR2 YFSETQ. The CDR3 is CASGTGDTEAFF.

This clonotype registers medium-sized by frequency. The chain recombines TRBV2 with TRBJ2-5; TCRdb picks TRBD2, but there is no DNA to check that call. This CDR3 comprises 15 residues. Germline values: CDR1 SNHLY, CDR2 FYNNEI. CDR3 residues: CASRWRGKHQETQYF.

Frequency places this clonotype as medium-sized. The chain combines TRBV25-1 with TRBJ2-4; TCRdb's D call, TRBD2, is unchecked because there is no DNA. CDR3 length: 18 amino acids. The V gene's germline CDR1 is MGHDK and CDR2 SYGVNS. The CDR3 region is CASSGGGDIAGAKNIQYF.

The rearrangement joins TRBV4-1 to TRBJ1-1; lacking DNA, the TRBD1 call made by TCRdb goes unchecked. This CDR3 region has 16 residues. Germline CDR1 and CDR2: MGHRA and YSYEKL. This chain's CDR3 is CASSQGDRGGFTEAFF.

Frequency places this clonotype as medium-sized. The chain recombines TRBV5-1 with TRBJ1-3; TCRdb calls TRBD1, which cannot be checked without DNA. Germline CDR1 is SGHRS and CDR2 is YFSETQ. This CDR3 comprises 17 residues. The CDR3 reads CASSLAIGGFSGNTIYF.

This clonotype is classed as medium-sized by frequency. The V gene is TRBV4-3, the J gene TRBJ1-6. CDR3 length equals 16 residues. Per germline, CDR1 LGHNA and CDR2 YSLEER. The CDR3 spells CASSQDSVSYNSPLHF.

Measured by frequency, this clonotype is medium-sized. The chain combines TRBV20-1 with TRBJ1-2; TCRdb's D call, TRBD1, is unchecked because there is no DNA. CDR3 length equals 17 residues. Germline CDR1 reads DFQATT; CDR2 reads SNEGSKA (reference sequence). This CDR3 is CSARAPGQGFYYDGYTF.

J is TRBJ2-5 and V is TRBV18; TCRdb proposes TRBD1, but this gene call is untestable without DNA. The germline V gene encodes CDR1 KGHSH and CDR2 LQKENI. The CDR3 loop spans 14 amino acids. CDR3 region: CASSPGQDVKTQYF.